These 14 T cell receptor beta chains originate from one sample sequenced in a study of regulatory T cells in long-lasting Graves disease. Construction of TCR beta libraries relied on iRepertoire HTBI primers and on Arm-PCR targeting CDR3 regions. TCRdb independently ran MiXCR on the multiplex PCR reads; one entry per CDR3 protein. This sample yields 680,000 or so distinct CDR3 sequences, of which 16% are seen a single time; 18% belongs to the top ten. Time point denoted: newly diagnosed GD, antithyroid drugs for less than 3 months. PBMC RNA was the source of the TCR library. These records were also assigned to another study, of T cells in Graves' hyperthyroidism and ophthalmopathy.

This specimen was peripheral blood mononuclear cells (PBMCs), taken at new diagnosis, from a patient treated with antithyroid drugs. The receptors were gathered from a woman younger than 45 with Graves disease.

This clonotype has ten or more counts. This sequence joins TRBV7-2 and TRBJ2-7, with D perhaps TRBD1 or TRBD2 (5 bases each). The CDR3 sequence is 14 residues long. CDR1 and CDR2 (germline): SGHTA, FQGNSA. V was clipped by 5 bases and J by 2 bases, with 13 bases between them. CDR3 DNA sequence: TGTGCCAGCAGCCACCGGGACGGTCCCTACGAGCAGTACTTC. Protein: CASSHRDGPYEQYF.

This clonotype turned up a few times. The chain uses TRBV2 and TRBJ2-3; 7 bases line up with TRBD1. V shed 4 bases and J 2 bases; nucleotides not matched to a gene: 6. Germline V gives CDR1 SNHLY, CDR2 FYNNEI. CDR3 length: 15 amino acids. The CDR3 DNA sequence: TGTGCCAGCAGTGGGGGGACAGCCTCCACAGATACGCAGTATTTT. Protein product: CASSGGTASTDTQYF.

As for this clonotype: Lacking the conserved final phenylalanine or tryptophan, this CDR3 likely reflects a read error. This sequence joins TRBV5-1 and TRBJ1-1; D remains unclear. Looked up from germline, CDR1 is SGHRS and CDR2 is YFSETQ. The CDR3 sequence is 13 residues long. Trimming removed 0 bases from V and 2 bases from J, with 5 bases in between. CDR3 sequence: CASSLGVNTEAFL. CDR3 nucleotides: TGCGCCAGCAGCTTGGGGGTAAACACTGAAGCTTTCCTT.

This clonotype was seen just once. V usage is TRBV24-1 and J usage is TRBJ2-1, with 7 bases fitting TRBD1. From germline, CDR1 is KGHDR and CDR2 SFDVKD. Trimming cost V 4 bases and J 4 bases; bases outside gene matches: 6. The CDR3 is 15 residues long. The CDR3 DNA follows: TGTGCCACCAGTGAACGGACAGGTCGTTACAATGAGCAGTTCTTC. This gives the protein CATSERTGRYNEQFF.

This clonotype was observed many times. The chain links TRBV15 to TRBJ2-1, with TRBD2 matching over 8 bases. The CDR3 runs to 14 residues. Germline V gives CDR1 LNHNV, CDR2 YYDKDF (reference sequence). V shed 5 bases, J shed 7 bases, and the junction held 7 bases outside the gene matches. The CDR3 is CATSFQRERNEQFF. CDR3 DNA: TGTGCCACCAGCTTCCAGCGGGAGAGGAATGAGCAGTTCTTC.

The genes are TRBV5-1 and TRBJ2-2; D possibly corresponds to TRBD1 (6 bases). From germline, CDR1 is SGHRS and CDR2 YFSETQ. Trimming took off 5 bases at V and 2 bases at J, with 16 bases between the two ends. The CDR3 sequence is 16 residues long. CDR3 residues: CASSPEGGYNTGELFF. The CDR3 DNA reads TGCGCCAGCAGTCCCGAAGGGGGTTATAACACCGGGGAGCTGTTTTTT.

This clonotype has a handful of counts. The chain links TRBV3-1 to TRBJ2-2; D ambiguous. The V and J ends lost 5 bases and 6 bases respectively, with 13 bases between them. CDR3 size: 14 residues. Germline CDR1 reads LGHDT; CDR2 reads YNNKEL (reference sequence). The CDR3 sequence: CASSRAGRPGELFF. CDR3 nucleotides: TGTGCCAGCAGCAGGGCCGGAAGGCCCGGGGAGCTGTTTTTT. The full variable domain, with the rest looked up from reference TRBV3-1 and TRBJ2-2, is DTAVSQTPKYLVTQMGNDKSIKCEQNLGHDTMYWYKQDSKKFLKIMFSYNNKELIINETVPNRFSPKSPDKAHLNLHINSLELGDSAVYFCASSRAGRPGELFFGEGSRLTVL.

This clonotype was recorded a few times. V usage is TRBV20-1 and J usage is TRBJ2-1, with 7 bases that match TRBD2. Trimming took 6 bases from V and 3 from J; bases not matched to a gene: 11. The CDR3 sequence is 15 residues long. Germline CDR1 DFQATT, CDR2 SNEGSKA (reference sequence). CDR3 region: CSAGKAGEYYNEQFF. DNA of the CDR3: TGCAGTGCCGGGAAGGCGGGAGAATACTACAATGAGCAGTTCTTC.

Here the CDR3 reads CSARDPDYTEAFF. CDR3 DNA: TGCAGTGCTAGAGATCCGGATTATACTGAAGCTTTCTTT. The chain uses TRBV20-1 and TRBJ1-1; the D is unclear. There are 13 residues in the CDR3. V shed 0 bases and J shed 5 bases, with 10 bases lying between them. Per germline, CDR1 DFQATT and CDR2 SNEGSKA (reference sequence).

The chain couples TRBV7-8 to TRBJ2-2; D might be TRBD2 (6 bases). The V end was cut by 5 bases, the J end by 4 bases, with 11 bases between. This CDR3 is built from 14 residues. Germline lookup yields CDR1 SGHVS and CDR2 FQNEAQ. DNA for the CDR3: TGTGCCAGCAGCACGGTGCGGGGCACCGGGGAGCTGTTTTTT. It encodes CASSTVRGTGELFF.

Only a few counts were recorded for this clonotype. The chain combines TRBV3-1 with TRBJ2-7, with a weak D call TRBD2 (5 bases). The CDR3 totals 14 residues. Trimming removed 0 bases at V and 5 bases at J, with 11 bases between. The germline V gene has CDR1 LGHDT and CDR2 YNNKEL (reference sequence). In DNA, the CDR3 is TGTGCCAGCAGCCAAGAGATACTAGGCGACGAGCAGTACTTC. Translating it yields CASSQEILGDEQYF.

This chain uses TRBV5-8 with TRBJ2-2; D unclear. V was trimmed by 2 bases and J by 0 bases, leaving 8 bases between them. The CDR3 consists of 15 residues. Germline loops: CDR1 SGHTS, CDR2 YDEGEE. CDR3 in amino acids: CASSLSFTNTGELFF. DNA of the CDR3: TGTGCCAGCAGCTTAAGCTTTACGAACACCGGGGAGCTGTTTTTT.

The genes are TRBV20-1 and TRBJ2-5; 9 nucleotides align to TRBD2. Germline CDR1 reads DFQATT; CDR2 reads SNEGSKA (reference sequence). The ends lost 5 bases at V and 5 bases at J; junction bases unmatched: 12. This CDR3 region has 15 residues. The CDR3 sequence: CSAEHGGRAPETQYF. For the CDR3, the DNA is TGCAGTGCTGAACATGGCGGGAGGGCCCCGGAGACCCAGTACTTC.

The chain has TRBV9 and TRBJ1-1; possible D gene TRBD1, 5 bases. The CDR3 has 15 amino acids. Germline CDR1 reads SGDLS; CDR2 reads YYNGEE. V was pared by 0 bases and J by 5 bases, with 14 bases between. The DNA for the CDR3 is TGTGCCAGCAGCGTAGAGGGGTCGTGGCTTACTGAAGCTTTCTTT. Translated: CASSVEGSWLTEAFF.